This record concerns one TCR beta chain sequence. Its specificity is unknown. This record comes from a study of CD8+ T cells in alopecia areata. Treatment here: oral pan-JAK inhibitor, 5-10 mg twice daily. The study's findings and limits: Across lesional scalp, and particularly alopecia totalis/universalis, clonality surpassed that of normal scalp. It was less clear whether patients shared TCRs than it was in mice, possibly because of HLA. Scalp clonality and expanded CD8+ clones among the top 100 showed significant decreases with tofacitinib.

In each case, RNA was isolated and then reverse transcribed into cDNA as the sequencing template. The assay was immunoSEQ multiplex PCR, and TCRdb's table has in-frame clones only and misses some. The sample has roughly 100,000 clones, approximately 66% seen once. CDR1 is DFQATT, CDR2 SNEGSKA, per germline (reference sequence). The CDR3 length is 10 residues. V gave up 6 bases and J gave up 6 bases, with 8 bases separating them. The clonotype originates from a human donor with alopecia areata. The material was CD8+ T cells sorted from blood, obtained at week 4, from a patient treated with tofacitinib. The chain carries TRBV20-1 and TRBJ1-2; D not resolved. As DNA, the CDR3 is TGCAGTGCAGGAGAGCATGGCTACACCTTC. Protein product: CSAGEHGYTF.